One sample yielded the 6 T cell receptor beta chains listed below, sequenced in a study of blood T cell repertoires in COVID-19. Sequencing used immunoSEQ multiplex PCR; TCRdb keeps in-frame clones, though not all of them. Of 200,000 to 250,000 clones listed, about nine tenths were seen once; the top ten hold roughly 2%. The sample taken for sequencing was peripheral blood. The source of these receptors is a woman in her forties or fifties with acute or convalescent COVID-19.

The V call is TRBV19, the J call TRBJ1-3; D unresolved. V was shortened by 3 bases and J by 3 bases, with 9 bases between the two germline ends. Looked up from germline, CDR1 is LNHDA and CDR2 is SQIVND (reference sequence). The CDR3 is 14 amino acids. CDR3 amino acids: CASSISSGGNTIYF. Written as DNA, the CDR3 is TGTGCCAGTAGTATCTCCTCGGGTGGAAACACCATATATTTT.

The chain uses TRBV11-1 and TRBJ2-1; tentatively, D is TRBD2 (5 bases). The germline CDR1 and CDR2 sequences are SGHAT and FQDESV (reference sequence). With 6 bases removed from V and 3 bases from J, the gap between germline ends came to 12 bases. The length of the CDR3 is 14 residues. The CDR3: CASSATGFYNEQFF. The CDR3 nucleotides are TGTGCCAGCAGTGCCACGGGGTTCTACAATGAGCAGTTCTTC.

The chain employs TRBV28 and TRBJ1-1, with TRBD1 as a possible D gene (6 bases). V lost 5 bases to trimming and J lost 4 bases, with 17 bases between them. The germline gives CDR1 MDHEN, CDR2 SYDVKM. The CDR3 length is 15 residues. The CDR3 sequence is CASSTGQWTATEAFF. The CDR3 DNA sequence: TGTGCCAGCAGTACCGGACAGTGGACTGCCACTGAAGCTTTCTTT.

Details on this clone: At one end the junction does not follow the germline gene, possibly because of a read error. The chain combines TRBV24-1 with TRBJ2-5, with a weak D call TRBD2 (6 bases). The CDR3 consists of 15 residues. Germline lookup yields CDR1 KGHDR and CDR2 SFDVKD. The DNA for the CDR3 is TGTGCCACCCGTGAAGGTAGGGGCGCGGGGGAGACCCAGTACTTC. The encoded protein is CATREGRGAGETQYF.

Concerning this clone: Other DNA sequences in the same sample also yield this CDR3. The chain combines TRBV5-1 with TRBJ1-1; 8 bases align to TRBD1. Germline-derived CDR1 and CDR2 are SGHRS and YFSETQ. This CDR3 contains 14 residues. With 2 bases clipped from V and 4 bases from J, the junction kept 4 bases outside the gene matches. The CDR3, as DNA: TGCGCCAGCAGCTTTGGTACAGGGGGCACTGAAGCTTTCTTT. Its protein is CASSFGTGGTEAFF.

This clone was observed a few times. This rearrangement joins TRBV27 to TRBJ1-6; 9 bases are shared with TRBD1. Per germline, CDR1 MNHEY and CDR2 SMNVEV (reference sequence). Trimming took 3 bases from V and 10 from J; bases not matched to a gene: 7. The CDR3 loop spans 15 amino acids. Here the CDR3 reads CASSFFGTGRSPLHF. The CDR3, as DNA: TGTGCCAGCAGTTTTTTTGGGACAGGGAGGTCACCCCTCCACTTT.